This T cell receptor (beta chain) was sequenced in a study of blood T cells in healthy people across ages (dated by TCRdb to 2015 to 2017). Study-wide context: In model experiments, roughly one uniquely barcoded TCR beta cDNA molecule per two T cells was captured by template switching. Age-related changes in TCR beta repertoire diversity were measured in the study by deep sequencing normalized with unique cDNA molecular identifiers. The donors were divided into four age groups: young (average around 15 years), middle-aged (around 41), aged (approximately 62) and long-lived (82). To avoid experimental bias, donors of different ages were randomly spread across the sequencing lanes. The study analyzed two additional independent replicas of 1 million unique cDNA reads from the same blood draw for two donors, one aged 18 to 29 and one aged 80 or older. The full study reports these points: As age increased, observed TCR beta diversity per million T cells dropped in a roughly linear way, and a significant reduction was already evident by age about 36. The percentage of naive T cells measured by flow cytometry correlated strongly with observed TCR beta diversity. Estimates of total diversity based on one million sequenced T cells were regarded as lower bounds and as underestimates. Because the CMV infection status of the donors was unknown, age-related changes in expanded clonotypes may potentially have been confounded. Compared with the aged group, more naive CD4+ T cells, fewer expanded clones and increased TCR diversity were shown by the long-lived group, suggesting age selection. Conclusive comparison of naive and antigen-experienced compartments was prevented by the profiling of bulk unsorted PBMCs.

Libraries were constructed by 5' RACE. Sequencing was performed on an Illumina HiSeq 2500. A second PCR of roughly 7 to 11 cycles was performed with a sample-barcoded 5' primer and a J-beta primer mix. A template-switch 5' adaptor carrying 12 random nucleotides introduced a unique molecular identifier onto each TCR beta cDNA molecule. Each sample yielded at least 3 million CDR3-containing paired-end reads. First-strand cDNA was synthesized from all RNA with the Mint cDNA synthesis kit, primed by a TRBC-specific oligonucleotide. Following uracil-DNA glycosylase treatment, a first 18-cycle PCR with universal primers M1SS and BC2_uni_R was performed on all cDNA. Per the authors' processing: For normalization, 1 million high-quality reads were randomly selected from each sample, with every read carrying a distinct molecular identifier. Reads sharing molecular identifiers were discarded rather than binned into consensus sequences. CDR3 identification, clonotype clustering and error correction used MiTCR with a Q25 quality threshold and the strictest error-elimination algorithm. A nonparametric unseen species model with Euler transformation was used to estimate a lower bound on total TCR beta diversity. Starting from the raw public reads, TCRdb applied fastp trimming at Q25, assembled clones with MiXCR and retained in-frame beta chains. Every entry covers one CDR3 protein and lists the most common genes and DNA from its rows. The V and J calls, along with clone size, are taken from TCRdb and not from the paper's own processing. For this sample there are over 1.5 million distinct CDR3 sequences; around 48% appear just once. 2.1% of the sample belongs to the ten largest clones.

Systemically healthy Caucasian individuals from Russia, some 36 in total and aged roughly 6 to 95 years, were included as donors. Each donor gave approximately 10 milliliters of peripheral blood, collected into EDTA-treated Vacutainer tubes. Ficoll-Paque density-gradient centrifugation was used to isolate PBMCs, with at least 7 million per sample. Trizol reagent was used to extract total RNA from PBMCs, with at least 6 micrograms per sample. The percentages of naive CD45RAhigh/CD27high T cells were determined by flow cytometry on a PBMC aliquot from every donor. Taken from cysteine to phenylalanine, the CDR3 has 11 residues. Only the CDR3 DNA stays, 33 bases, in frame from base 1. CDR1 and CDR2 were assigned from the germline V gene (reference sequence) as DFQATT and SNEGSKA. A remark on this clonotype: Its antigen is unknown. Per-nucleotide qualities are absent, and no much larger clonotype sits a single base away.

This chain is built from TRBV20-1 and TRBJ2-4; confidence is insufficient to name the D gene. The J call may be faulty, since TRBJ2-5 better matches the DNA end. Sequencing was performed on blood. This receptor was obtained from a woman aged 40 to 50 in good health. The DNA is as follows: TGCAGTGCCCCCATCCAAGAGACCCAGTACTTC. Translated, it gives CSAPIQETQYF.